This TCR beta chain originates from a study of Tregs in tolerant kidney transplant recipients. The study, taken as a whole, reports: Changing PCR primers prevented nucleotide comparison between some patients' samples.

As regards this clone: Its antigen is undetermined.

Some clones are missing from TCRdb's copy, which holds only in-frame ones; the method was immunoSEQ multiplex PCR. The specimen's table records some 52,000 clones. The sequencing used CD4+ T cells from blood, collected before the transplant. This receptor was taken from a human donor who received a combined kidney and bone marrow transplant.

CDR3 DNA (partial): TGCAGTGCCATGACAGGGAGCGTAGCCAAAAACATT. Protein product: CSAMTGSVAKNI. The whole CDR3 region reads CSAMTGSVAKNIQYF. This chain joins TRBV20-1 and TRBJ2-4; the match to TRBD1 covers 7 bases. The read halts 3 residues ahead of the CDR3 end, with the missing end drawn from the germline J gene. The CDR3 has 15 residues. V shed 6 bases, J shed 0 bases, and the junction held 8 bases outside the gene matches. CDR1 and CDR2 from the germline V gene are DFQATT and SNEGSKA (reference sequence).